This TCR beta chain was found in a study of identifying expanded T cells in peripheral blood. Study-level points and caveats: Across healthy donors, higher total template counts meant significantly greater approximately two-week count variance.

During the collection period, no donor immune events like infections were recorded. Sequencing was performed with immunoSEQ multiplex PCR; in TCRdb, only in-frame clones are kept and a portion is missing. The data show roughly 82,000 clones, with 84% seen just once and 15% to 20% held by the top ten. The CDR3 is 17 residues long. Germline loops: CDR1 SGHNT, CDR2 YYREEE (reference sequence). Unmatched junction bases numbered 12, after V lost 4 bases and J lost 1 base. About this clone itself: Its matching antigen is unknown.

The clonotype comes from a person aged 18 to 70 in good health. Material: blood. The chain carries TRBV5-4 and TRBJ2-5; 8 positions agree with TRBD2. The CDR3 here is CASSPKSGRGSQETQYF. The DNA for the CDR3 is TGTGCCAGCAGCCCGAAAAGCGGGAGAGGGTCCCAAGAGACCCAGTACTTC. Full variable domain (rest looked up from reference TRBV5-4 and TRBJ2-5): ETGVTQSPTHLIKTRGQQVTLRCSSQSGHNTVSWYQQALGQGPQFIFQYYREEENGRGNFPPRFSGLQFPNYSSELNVNALELDDSALYLCASSPKSGRGSQETQYFGPGTRLLVL.